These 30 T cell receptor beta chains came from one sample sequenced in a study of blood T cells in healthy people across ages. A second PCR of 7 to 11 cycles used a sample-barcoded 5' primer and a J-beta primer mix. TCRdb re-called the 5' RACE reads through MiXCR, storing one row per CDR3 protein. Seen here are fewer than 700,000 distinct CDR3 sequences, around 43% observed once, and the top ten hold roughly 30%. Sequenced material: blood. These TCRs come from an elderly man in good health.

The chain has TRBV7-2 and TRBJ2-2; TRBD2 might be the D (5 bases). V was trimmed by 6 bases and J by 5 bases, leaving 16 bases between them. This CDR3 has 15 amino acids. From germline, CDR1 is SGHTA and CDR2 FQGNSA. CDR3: CASSPLAWVTGELFF. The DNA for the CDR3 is TGTGCCAGCAGTCCCCTAGCTTGGGTGACCGGGGAGCTGTTTTTT.

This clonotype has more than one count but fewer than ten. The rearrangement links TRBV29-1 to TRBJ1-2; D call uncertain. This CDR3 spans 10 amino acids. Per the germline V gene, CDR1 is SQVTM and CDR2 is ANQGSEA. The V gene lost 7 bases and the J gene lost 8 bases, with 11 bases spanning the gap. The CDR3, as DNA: TGCAGCGCTCCCCATGACGGCTACACCTTC. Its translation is CSAPHDGYTF. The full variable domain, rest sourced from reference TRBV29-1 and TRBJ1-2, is SAVISQKPSRDICQRGTSLTIQCQVDSQVTMMFWYRQQPGQSLTLIATANQGSEATYESGFVIDKFPISRPNLTFSTLTVSNMSPEDSSIYLCSAPHDGYTFGSGTRLTVV.

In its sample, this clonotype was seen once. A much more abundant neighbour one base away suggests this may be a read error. The CDR3 protein is CASSLLANGKLFF. DNA of the CDR3: TGTGCCAGCAGCTTACTTGCGAACGGGAAGCTGTTTTTT. J is TRBJ2-2 and V is TRBV7-9, with D possibly being TRBD2 (5 bases). CDR1 and CDR2 from the germline V gene are SEHNR and FQNEAQ (reference sequence). The CDR3 runs 13 residues.

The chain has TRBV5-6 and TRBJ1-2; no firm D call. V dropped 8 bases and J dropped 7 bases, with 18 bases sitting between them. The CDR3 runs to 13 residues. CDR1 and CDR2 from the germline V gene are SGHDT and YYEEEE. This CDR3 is CASYQINSGGYTF. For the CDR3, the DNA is TGTGCCAGTTACCAGATTAACAGTGGTGGCTACACCTTC.

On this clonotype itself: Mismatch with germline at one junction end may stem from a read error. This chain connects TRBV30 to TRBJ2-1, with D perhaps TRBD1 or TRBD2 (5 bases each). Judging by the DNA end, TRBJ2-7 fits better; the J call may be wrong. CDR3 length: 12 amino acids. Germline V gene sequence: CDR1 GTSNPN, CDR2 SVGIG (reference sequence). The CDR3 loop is CAGRGTPNEQYF. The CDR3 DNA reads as TGTGCCGGGAGAGGGACGCCCAATGAGCAGTACTTC.

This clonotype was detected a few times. This CDR3 reads CASTKGGSSTYEQYF. The CDR3 coding sequence is TGTGCCAGCACCAAGGGGGGGAGTTCAACCTACGAGCAGTACTTC. The chain couples TRBV6-5 to TRBJ2-7; a possible D gene is TRBD2 (7 bases). V was cut by 7 bases and J by 2 bases, with 18 bases left in between. This CDR3 region has 15 residues. Germline V gene data show CDR1 as MNHEY and CDR2 as SVGAGI.

This chain's CDR3 is CASSLVQSGANVLTF. In nucleotides, the CDR3 is TGTGCCAGCAGTTTAGTACAGTCTGGGGCCAACGTCCTGACTTTC. This chain uses TRBV27 with TRBJ2-6; unclear D gene. The germline V gene has CDR1 MNHEY and CDR2 SMNVEV (reference sequence). Trimming pared 2 bases from V and 1 base from J, leaving 6 bases between. This CDR3 region has 15 residues.

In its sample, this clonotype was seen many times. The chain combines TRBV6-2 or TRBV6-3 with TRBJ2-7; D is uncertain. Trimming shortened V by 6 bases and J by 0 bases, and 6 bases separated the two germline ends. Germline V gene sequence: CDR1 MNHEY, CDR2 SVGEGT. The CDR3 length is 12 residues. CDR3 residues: CASSPSSYEQYF. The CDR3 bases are TGTGCCAGCAGCCCGAGCTCCTACGAGCAGTACTTC.

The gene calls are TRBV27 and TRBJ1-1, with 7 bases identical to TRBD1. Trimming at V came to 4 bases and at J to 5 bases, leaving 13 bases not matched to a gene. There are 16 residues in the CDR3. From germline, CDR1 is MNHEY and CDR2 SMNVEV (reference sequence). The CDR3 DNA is TGTGCCAGCAGTTCCCGAGACCTCACAGGGGAGACTGAAGCTTTCTTT. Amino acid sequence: CASSSRDLTGETEAFF.

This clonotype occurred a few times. The CDR3 region has the DNA TGCGCCAGCAGCCAAGATGGTGGGGGAAGACTATACGAGCAGTACTTC. Amino acid sequence: CASSQDGGGRLYEQYF. This chain connects TRBV4-3 to TRBJ2-7; either TRBD1 or TRBD2 may supply D (5 bases each). V was clipped by 0 bases and J by 4 bases, with 16 bases between them. Germline values: CDR1 LGHNA, CDR2 YSLEER. There are 16 residues in the CDR3.

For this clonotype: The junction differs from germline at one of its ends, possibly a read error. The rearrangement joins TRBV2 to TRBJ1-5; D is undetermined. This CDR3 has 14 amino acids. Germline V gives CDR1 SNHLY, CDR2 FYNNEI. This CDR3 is CTSSEKASYQPQHF. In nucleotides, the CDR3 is TGTACCAGCAGTGAAAAGGCAAGCTATCAGCCCCAGCATTTT. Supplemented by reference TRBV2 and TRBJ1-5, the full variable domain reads EPEVTQTPSHQVTQMGQEVILRCVPISNHLYFYWYRQILGQKVEFLVSFYNNEISEKSEIFDDQFSVERPDGSNFTLKIRSTKLEDSAMYFCTSSEKASYQPQHFGDGTRLSIL.

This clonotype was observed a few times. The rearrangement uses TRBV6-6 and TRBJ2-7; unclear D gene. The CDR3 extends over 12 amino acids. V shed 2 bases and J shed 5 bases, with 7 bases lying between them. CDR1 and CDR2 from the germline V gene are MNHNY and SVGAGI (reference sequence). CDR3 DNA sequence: TGTGCCAGCAGTTACGCCGGCGACGAGCAGTACTTC. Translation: CASSYAGDEQYF.

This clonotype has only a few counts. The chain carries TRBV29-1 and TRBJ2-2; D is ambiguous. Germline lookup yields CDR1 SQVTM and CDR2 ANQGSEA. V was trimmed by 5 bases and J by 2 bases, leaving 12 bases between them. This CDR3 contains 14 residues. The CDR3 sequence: CSVSWQANTGELFF. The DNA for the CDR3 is TGCAGCGTTTCTTGGCAGGCCAACACCGGGGAGCTGTTTTTT.

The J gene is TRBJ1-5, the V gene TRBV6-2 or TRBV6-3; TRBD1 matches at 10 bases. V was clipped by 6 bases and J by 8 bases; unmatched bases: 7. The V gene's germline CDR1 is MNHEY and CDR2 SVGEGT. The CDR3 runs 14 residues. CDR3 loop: CASSSGTGEKPQHF. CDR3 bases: TGTGCCAGCAGCTCCGGGACAGGGGAGAAGCCCCAGCATTTT.

CDR3 sequence: CAWRDPGMNTEAFF. CDR3 nucleotides: TGTGCCTGGAGGGACCCGGGAATGAACACTGAAGCTTTCTTT. The V and J genes are TRBV30 and TRBJ1-1, with D hard to call. Germline assignment: CDR1 GTSNPN and CDR2 SVGIG (reference sequence). There are 14 residues in the CDR3. Trimming took off 3 bases at V and 0 bases at J, with 11 bases between the two ends.

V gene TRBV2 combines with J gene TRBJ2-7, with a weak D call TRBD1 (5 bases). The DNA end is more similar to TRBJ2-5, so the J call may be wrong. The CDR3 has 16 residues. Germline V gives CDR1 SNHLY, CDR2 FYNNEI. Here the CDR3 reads CASSPQGRRAQETQYF. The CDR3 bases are TGTGCCAGCAGTCCCCAGGGCAGGCGCGCTCAAGAGACCCAGTACTTC.

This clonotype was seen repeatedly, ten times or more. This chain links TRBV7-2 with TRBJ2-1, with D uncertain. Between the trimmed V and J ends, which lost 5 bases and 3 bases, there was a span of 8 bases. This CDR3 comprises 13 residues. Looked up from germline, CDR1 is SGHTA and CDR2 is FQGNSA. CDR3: CASSPQGYNEQFF. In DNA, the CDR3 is TGTGCCAGCAGCCCTCAAGGCTACAATGAGCAGTTCTTC.

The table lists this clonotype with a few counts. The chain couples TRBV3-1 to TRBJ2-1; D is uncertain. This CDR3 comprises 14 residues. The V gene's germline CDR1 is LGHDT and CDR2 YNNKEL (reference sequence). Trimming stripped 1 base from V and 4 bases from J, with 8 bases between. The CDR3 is CASSQVAAYNEQFF. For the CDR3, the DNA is TGTGCCAGCAGCCAAGTCGCGGCTTACAATGAGCAGTTCTTC.

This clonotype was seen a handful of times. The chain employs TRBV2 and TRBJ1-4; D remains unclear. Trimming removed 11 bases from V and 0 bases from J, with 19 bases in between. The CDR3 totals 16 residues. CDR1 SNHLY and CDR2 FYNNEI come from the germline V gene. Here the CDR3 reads CALGRAHIATNEKLFF. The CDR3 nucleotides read TGTGCCCTCGGGAGAGCCCACATTGCAACTAATGAAAAACTGTTTTTT.

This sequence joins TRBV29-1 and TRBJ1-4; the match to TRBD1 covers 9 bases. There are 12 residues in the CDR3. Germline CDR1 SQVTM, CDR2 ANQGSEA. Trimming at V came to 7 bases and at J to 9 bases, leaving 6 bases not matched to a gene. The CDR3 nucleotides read TGCAGCGCAAACGGACAGGGGAAAAAACTGTTTTTT. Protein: CSANGQGKKLFF.

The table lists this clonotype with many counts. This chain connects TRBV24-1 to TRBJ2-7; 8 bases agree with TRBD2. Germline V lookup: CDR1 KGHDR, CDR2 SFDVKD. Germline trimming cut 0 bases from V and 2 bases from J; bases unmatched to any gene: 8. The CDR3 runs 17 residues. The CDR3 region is CATSDLPGRAEPYEQYF. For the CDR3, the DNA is TGTGCCACCAGTGATTTGCCCGGGAGGGCCGAACCCTACGAGCAGTACTTC.

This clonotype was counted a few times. This CDR3 reads CASSTDVKQYF. Written as DNA, the CDR3 is TGTGCCAGCAGCACGGACGTCAAGCAGTACTTC. V usage is TRBV5-5 and J usage is TRBJ2-7; D call uncertain. This CDR3 region has 11 residues. Germline assignment: CDR1 SGHKS and CDR2 YYEKEE (reference sequence). Trimming removed 4 bases at V and 8 bases at J, with 10 bases between.

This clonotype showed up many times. The CDR3 bases are TGCAGTGCTAGTCAGTCGGGCTACGAGCAGTACTTC. It is translated as CSASQSGYEQYF. The V call is TRBV20-1, the J call TRBJ2-7; D not resolved. CDR1 and CDR2 (germline): DFQATT, SNEGSKA (reference sequence). V lost 3 bases, J lost 3 bases, and 9 bases lay in between. The CDR3 has 12 amino acids.

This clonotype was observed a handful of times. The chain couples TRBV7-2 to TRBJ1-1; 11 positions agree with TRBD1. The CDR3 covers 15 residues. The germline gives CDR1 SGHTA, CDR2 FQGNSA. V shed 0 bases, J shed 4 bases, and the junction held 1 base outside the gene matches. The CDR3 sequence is CASSLAGQGVTEAFF. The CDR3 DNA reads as TGTGCCAGCAGCTTAGCGGGACAGGGGGTCACTGAAGCTTTCTTT.

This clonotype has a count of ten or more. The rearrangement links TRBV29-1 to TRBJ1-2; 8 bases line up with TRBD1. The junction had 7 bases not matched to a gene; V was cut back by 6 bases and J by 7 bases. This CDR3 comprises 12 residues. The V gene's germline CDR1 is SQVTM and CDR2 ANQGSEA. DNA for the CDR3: TGCAGCGTCGCAGGGGGCGCGGGTGGCTACACCTTC. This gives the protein CSVAGGAGGYTF. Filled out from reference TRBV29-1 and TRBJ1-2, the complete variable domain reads SAVISQKPSRDICQRGTSLTIQCQVDSQVTMMFWYRQQPGQSLTLIATANQGSEATYESGFVIDKFPISRPNLTFSTLTVSNMSPEDSSIYLCSVAGGAGGYTFGSGTRLTVV.

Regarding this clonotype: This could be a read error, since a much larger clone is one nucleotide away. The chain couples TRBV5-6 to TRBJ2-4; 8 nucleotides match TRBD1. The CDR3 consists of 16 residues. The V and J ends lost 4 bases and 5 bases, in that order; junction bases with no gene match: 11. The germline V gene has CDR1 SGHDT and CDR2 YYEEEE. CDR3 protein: CASSAGTGEPENIQYF. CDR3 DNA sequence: TGTGCCAGCAGCGCAGGGACAGGCGAGCCCGAAAACATTCAGTACTTC.

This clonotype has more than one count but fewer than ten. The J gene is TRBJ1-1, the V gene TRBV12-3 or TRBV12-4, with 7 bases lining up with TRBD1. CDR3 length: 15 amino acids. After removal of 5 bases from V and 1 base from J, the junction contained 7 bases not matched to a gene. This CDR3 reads CASSPDTGANTEAFF. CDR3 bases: TGTGCCAGCAGTCCAGATACAGGGGCGAACACTGAAGCTTTCTTT.

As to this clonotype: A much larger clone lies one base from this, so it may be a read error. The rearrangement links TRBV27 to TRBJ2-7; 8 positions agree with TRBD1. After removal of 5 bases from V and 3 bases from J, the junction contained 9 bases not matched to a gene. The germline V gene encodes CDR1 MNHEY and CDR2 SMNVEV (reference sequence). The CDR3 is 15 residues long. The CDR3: CASSPRQGPHYEQYF. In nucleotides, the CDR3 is TGTGCCAGCAGTCCCCGACAGGGGCCCCACTACGAGCAGTACTTC.

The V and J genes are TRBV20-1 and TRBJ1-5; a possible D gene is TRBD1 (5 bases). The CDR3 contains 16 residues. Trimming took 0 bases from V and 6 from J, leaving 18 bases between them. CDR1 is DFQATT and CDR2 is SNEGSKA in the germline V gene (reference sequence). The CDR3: CSARDLSQGLSQPQHF. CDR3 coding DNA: TGCAGTGCTAGAGATCTAAGCCAGGGCTTATCTCAGCCCCAGCATTTT.

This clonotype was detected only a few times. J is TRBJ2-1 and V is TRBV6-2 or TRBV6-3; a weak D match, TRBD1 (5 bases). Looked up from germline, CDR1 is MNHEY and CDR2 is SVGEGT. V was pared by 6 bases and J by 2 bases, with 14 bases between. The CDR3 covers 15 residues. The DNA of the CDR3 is TGTGCCAGCAGGACCCTACAGGTTACCTACAATGAGCAGTTCTTC. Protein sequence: CASRTLQVTYNEQFF.